A selection of T cell receptor beta chains follows, all from one sample in a study of T-cell memory formation after mild COVID-19. Each CDR3 protein is one row after TCRdb ran MiXCR on the 5' RACE reads. This sample yields 100,000 to 150,000 distinct CDR3 sequences, of which 16% are seen a single time; approximately 15% belongs to the top ten. The sequencing sample was made of PBMCs or a T cell subset sorted from them (not recorded which). The receptors originated from an adult woman who had mild COVID-19 (a few samples of this study predate the infection). Cell type and time point are not known. Each CDR3 is given with its conserved first and last residue. The order of the fields is D gene, J gene, CDR3 length, V gene, clone size, CDR3 protein, CDR3 DNA. The D gene is left open where the match is weak. Rows give clone size only sometimes, using once, few, many, or a class for an expanded clone.

d_call: .; j_call: TRBJ2-7; cdr3_length: 14; v_call: TRBV5-1; clone_size: few; cdr3_aa: CASSPSPGSYEQYF; cdr3_nt: TGCGCCAGCAGCCCAAGTCCGGGCTCCTACGAGCAGTACTTC
d_call: .; j_call: TRBJ1-1; cdr3_length: 14; v_call: TRBV19; clone_size: .; cdr3_aa: CASSPYPRRTEAFF; cdr3_nt: TGTGCCAGTAGCCCATACCCGAGAAGAACTGAAGCTTTCTTT
d_call: .; j_call: TRBJ2-3; cdr3_length: 15; v_call: TRBV10-3; clone_size: once; cdr3_aa: CAISESIAGALAQYF; cdr3_nt: TGTGCCATCAGTGAGTCGATTGCGGGGGCGTTGGCGCAGTATTTT
d_call: .; j_call: TRBJ2-5; cdr3_length: 12; v_call: TRBV25-1; clone_size: .; cdr3_aa: CASSQVLGTQYF; cdr3_nt: TGTGCCAGCAGTCAAGTCTTGGGGACCCAGTACTTC
d_call: TRBD1; j_call: TRBJ2-7; cdr3_length: 14; v_call: TRBV4-1; clone_size: .; cdr3_aa: CASSLPDRDYEQYF; cdr3_nt: TGCGCCAGCAGCCTGCCGGACAGGGACTACGAGCAGTACTTC
d_call: TRBD2; j_call: TRBJ2-5; cdr3_length: 16; v_call: TRBV11-1; clone_size: few; cdr3_aa: CASSRTSGNNQETQYF; cdr3_nt: TGTGCCAGCAGCCGGACTAGCGGGAATAACCAAGAGACCCAGTACTTC
d_call: .; j_call: TRBJ1-5; cdr3_length: 13; v_call: TRBV12-3/TRBV12-4; clone_size: .; cdr3_aa: CASTAGWGQPQHF; cdr3_nt: TGTGCCAGCACGGCAGGGTGGGGACAGCCCCAGCATTTT
d_call: .; j_call: TRBJ2-5; cdr3_length: 10; v_call: TRBV29-1; clone_size: .; cdr3_aa: CSGGVETQYF; cdr3_nt: TGCAGCGGGGGGGTAGAGACCCAGTACTTC
d_call: .; j_call: TRBJ1-2; cdr3_length: 14; v_call: TRBV25-1; clone_size: .; cdr3_aa: CASSYGGLGYGYTF; cdr3_nt: TGTGCCAGCAGCTATGGGGGGCTGGGCTATGGCTACACCTTC
d_call: .; j_call: TRBJ2-6; cdr3_length: 16; v_call: TRBV7-2; clone_size: many; cdr3_aa: CASSLSWSSGANVLTF; cdr3_nt: TGTGCCAGCAGCTTATCTTGGAGCTCTGGGGCCAACGTCCTGACTTTC
d_call: .; j_call: TRBJ2-1; cdr3_length: 13; v_call: TRBV4-3; clone_size: .; cdr3_aa: CASSQDPYNEQFF; cdr3_nt: TGCGCCAGCAGCCAAGATCCGTACAATGAGCAGTTCTTC
d_call: TRBD2; j_call: TRBJ2-3; cdr3_length: 17; v_call: TRBV12-3/TRBV12-4; clone_size: .; cdr3_aa: CASSPRTSGRGTDTQYF; cdr3_nt: TGTGCCAGCAGTCCTCGGACTAGCGGGAGAGGCACAGATACGCAGTATTTT
d_call: .; j_call: TRBJ2-3; cdr3_length: 11; v_call: TRBV5-1; clone_size: many; cdr3_aa: CASTSTDTQYF; cdr3_nt: TGCGCCAGCACCAGCACAGATACGCAGTATTTT
d_call: TRBD1; j_call: TRBJ1-2; cdr3_length: 15; v_call: TRBV19; clone_size: .; cdr3_aa: CASRGQAAANYGYTF; cdr3_nt: TGTGCCAGTAGGGGACAGGCCGCCGCTAACTATGGCTACACCTTC
d_call: .; j_call: TRBJ2-3; cdr3_length: 13; v_call: TRBV20-1; clone_size: .; cdr3_aa: CSARDGSTDTQYF; cdr3_nt: TGCAGTGCTAGAGACGGGAGCACAGATACGCAGTATTTT
d_call: TRBD1; j_call: TRBJ2-2; cdr3_length: 16; v_call: TRBV6-5; clone_size: .; cdr3_aa: CASSLGTGRITGELFF; cdr3_nt: TGTGCCAGCAGTTTGGGGACAGGGCGAATCACCGGGGAGCTGTTTTTT
d_call: .; j_call: TRBJ1-1; cdr3_length: 13; v_call: TRBV7-6; clone_size: .; cdr3_aa: CASTQERNTEAFF; cdr3_nt: TGTGCCAGCACCCAAGAGAGGAACACTGAAGCTTTCTTT
d_call: .; j_call: TRBJ2-5; cdr3_length: 13; v_call: TRBV12-3/TRBV12-4; clone_size: few; cdr3_aa: CASSGTRGETQYF; cdr3_nt: TGTGCCAGCAGTGGCACGAGGGGAGAGACCCAGTACTTC
d_call: .; j_call: TRBJ2-3; cdr3_length: 16; v_call: TRBV7-2; clone_size: .; cdr3_aa: CASSDQGTLATDTQYF; cdr3_nt: TGTGCCAGCAGCGATCAGGGGACACTTGCGACAGATACGCAGTATTTT
d_call: .; j_call: TRBJ2-7; cdr3_length: 14; v_call: TRBV6-2/TRBV6-3; clone_size: few; cdr3_aa: CASTFVPDSYEQYF; cdr3_nt: TGTGCCAGCACCTTCGTCCCAGACTCCTACGAGCAGTACTTC
d_call: TRBD1; j_call: TRBJ1-5; cdr3_length: 14; v_call: TRBV18; clone_size: .; cdr3_aa: CASSLRQGGQPQHF; cdr3_nt: TGTGCCAGCTCACTGCGACAGGGGGGTCAGCCCCAGCATTTT
d_call: TRBD2; j_call: TRBJ2-3; cdr3_length: 18; v_call: TRBV7-9; clone_size: .; cdr3_aa: CASSLSGSASGITDTQYF; cdr3_nt: TGTGCCAGCAGCTTATCCGGTTCGGCTAGCGGGATCACAGATACGCAGTATTTT
d_call: TRBD1; j_call: TRBJ1-4; cdr3_length: 16; v_call: TRBV3-1; clone_size: .; cdr3_aa: CASSQTGQMRVGKLFF; cdr3_nt: TGTGCCAGCAGCCAAACGGGACAGATGCGTGTTGGAAAACTGTTTTTT
d_call: .; j_call: TRBJ2-5; cdr3_length: 13; v_call: TRBV3-2; clone_size: .; cdr3_aa: CASSQAEEETQYF; cdr3_nt: TGTGCCAGCAGCCAGGCAGAAGAAGAGACCCAGTACTTC
d_call: .; j_call: TRBJ1-1; cdr3_length: 16; v_call: TRBV5-1; clone_size: many; cdr3_aa: CASSLAPSGGNTEAFF; cdr3_nt: TGCGCCAGCAGCTTGGCCCCAAGTGGGGGGAACACTGAAGCTTTCTTT
d_call: .; j_call: TRBJ2-1; cdr3_length: 14; v_call: TRBV7-2; clone_size: .; cdr3_aa: CASSPQSSYNEQFF; cdr3_nt: TGTGCCAGCAGCCCACAGAGCTCCTACAATGAGCAGTTCTTC
d_call: .; j_call: TRBJ1-1; cdr3_length: 14; v_call: TRBV20-1; clone_size: many; cdr3_aa: CSARGEVGDTEAFF; cdr3_nt: TGCAGTGCTAGAGGAGAGGTGGGGGACACTGAAGCTTTCTTT
d_call: .; j_call: TRBJ1-1; cdr3_length: 13; v_call: TRBV27; clone_size: few; cdr3_aa: CASSLERNTEAFF; cdr3_nt: TGTGCCAGCAGTTTGGAGAGGAACACTGAAGCTTTCTTT
d_call: .; j_call: TRBJ2-1; cdr3_length: 15; v_call: TRBV2; clone_size: .; cdr3_aa: CASSDQGTTYNEQFF; cdr3_nt: TGTGCCAGCAGTGATCAGGGCACAACCTACAATGAGCAGTTCTTC
d_call: TRBD2; j_call: TRBJ2-3; cdr3_length: 16; v_call: TRBV9; clone_size: .; cdr3_aa: CASSPRVSGGANTQYF; cdr3_nt: TGTGCCAGCAGCCCCCGGGTTAGCGGGGGGGCGAATACGCAGTATTTT
d_call: TRBD1; j_call: TRBJ2-3; cdr3_length: 14; v_call: TRBV7-6; clone_size: many; cdr3_aa: CASSSTGGQDTQYF; cdr3_nt: TGTGCCAGCAGCTCGACAGGGGGCCAGGATACGCAGTATTTT
d_call: .; j_call: TRBJ1-1; cdr3_length: 15; v_call: TRBV6-6; clone_size: .; cdr3_aa: CASSYSGDLGAEAFF; cdr3_nt: TGTGCCAGCAGTTACTCGGGGGACCTGGGCGCTGAAGCTTTCTTT
d_call: .; j_call: TRBJ1-2; cdr3_length: 14; v_call: TRBV5-4; clone_size: .; cdr3_aa: CASSSATDFYGYTF; cdr3_nt: TGTGCCAGCAGCTCTGCGACCGACTTCTATGGCTACACCTTC
d_call: TRBD1; j_call: TRBJ1-2; cdr3_length: 13; v_call: TRBV12-3/TRBV12-4; clone_size: few; cdr3_aa: CASRTQGNYGYTF; cdr3_nt: TGTGCCAGCAGAACACAGGGGAACTATGGCTACACCTTC
d_call: .; j_call: TRBJ1-6; cdr3_length: 17; v_call: TRBV7-9; clone_size: many; cdr3_aa: CASSHPQGGSNNSPLHF; cdr3_nt: TGTGCCAGCAGCCACCCTCAAGGGGGTTCGAATAATTCACCCCTCCACTTT
d_call: TRBD1; j_call: TRBJ1-6; cdr3_length: 15; v_call: TRBV3-1; clone_size: once; cdr3_aa: CASSLRQGADSPLHF; cdr3_nt: TGTGCCAGCAGCCTTCGACAGGGGGCGGATTCACCCCTCCACTTT
d_call: TRBD2; j_call: TRBJ2-3; cdr3_length: 20; v_call: TRBV24-1; clone_size: few; cdr3_aa: CATSDPKKGQLAGDSVTQYF; cdr3_nt: TGTGCCACCAGTGACCCGAAAAAGGGGCAACTAGCGGGAGACTCAGTTACGCAGTATTTT
d_call: TRBD2; j_call: TRBJ2-7; cdr3_length: 17; v_call: TRBV4-3; clone_size: .; cdr3_aa: CASSQDRTSGSLGEQYF; cdr3_nt: TGCGCCAGCAGCCAAGATCGAACTAGCGGGAGCCTCGGCGAGCAGTACTTC
d_call: .; j_call: TRBJ1-2; cdr3_length: 15; v_call: TRBV25-1; clone_size: few; cdr3_aa: CASSSPIQGSYGYTF; cdr3_nt: TGTGCCAGCAGTTCCCCAATTCAGGGTAGCTATGGCTACACCTTC
d_call: TRBD2; j_call: TRBJ2-1; cdr3_length: 17; v_call: TRBV7-6; clone_size: many; cdr3_aa: CASSLVSSGATYNEQFF; cdr3_nt: TGTGCCAGCAGCTTAGTTTCTAGCGGGGCGACCTACAATGAGCAGTTCTTC
d_call: TRBD1; j_call: TRBJ2-7; cdr3_length: 14; v_call: TRBV6-5; clone_size: .; cdr3_aa: CASSSRDSSYEQYF; cdr3_nt: TGTGCCAGCAGTTCCCGGGACAGTTCATACGAGCAGTACTTC
d_call: TRBD2; j_call: TRBJ2-5; cdr3_length: 12; v_call: TRBV27; clone_size: .; cdr3_aa: CASSIAGGTQYF; cdr3_nt: TGTGCCAGCAGTATAGCGGGCGGGACCCAGTACTTC
d_call: TRBD2; j_call: TRBJ2-1; cdr3_length: 17; v_call: TRBV9; clone_size: .; cdr3_aa: CASSVRASGGAYNEQFF; cdr3_nt: TGTGCCAGCAGCGTAAGGGCTAGCGGGGGGGCCTACAATGAGCAGTTCTTC
d_call: .; j_call: TRBJ2-1; cdr3_length: 13; v_call: TRBV4-1; clone_size: .; cdr3_aa: CASSQVGCDEQFF; cdr3_nt: TGCGCCAGCAGCCAAGTAGGATGCGATGAGCAGTTCTTC
d_call: .; j_call: TRBJ2-7; cdr3_length: 13; v_call: TRBV27; clone_size: few; cdr3_aa: CASSFGGTYEQYF; cdr3_nt: TGTGCCAGCAGTTTTGGGGGGACCTACGAGCAGTACTTC
d_call: TRBD2; j_call: TRBJ2-1; cdr3_length: 16; v_call: TRBV5-6; clone_size: .; cdr3_aa: CASSRYLAGGYNEQFF; cdr3_nt: TGTGCCAGCAGCCGGTATTTAGCGGGGGGCTACAATGAGCAGTTCTTC
d_call: .; j_call: TRBJ2-4; cdr3_length: 14; v_call: TRBV11-3; clone_size: .; cdr3_aa: CASSSPGTPAIQYF; cdr3_nt: TGTGCCAGCAGCTCCCCCGGGACTCCGGCAATTCAGTACTTC
d_call: .; j_call: TRBJ2-3; cdr3_length: 15; v_call: TRBV15; clone_size: .; cdr3_aa: CATSSFTGLDDTQYF; cdr3_nt: TGTGCCACCAGCAGTTTCACGGGACTTGATGATACGCAGTATTTT
d_call: .; j_call: TRBJ2-5; cdr3_length: 14; v_call: TRBV20-1; clone_size: few; cdr3_aa: CSAAPGDAQETQYF; cdr3_nt: TGCAGTGCTGCTCCGGGAGACGCTCAAGAGACCCAGTACTTC
d_call: .; j_call: TRBJ2-3; cdr3_length: 9; v_call: TRBV7-9; clone_size: .; cdr3_aa: CASSLKSFF; cdr3_nt: TGTGCCAGCAGCTTGAAGTCCTTTTTT
d_call: .; j_call: TRBJ2-2; cdr3_length: 15; v_call: TRBV6-5; clone_size: few; cdr3_aa: CASSATRGDTGELFF; cdr3_nt: TGTGCCAGCAGTGCGACTAGAGGAGACACCGGGGAGCTGTTTTTT
d_call: .; j_call: TRBJ1-1; cdr3_length: 13; v_call: TRBV7-7; clone_size: .; cdr3_aa: CASSLALGTEAFF; cdr3_nt: TGTGCTAGCAGCTTAGCCCTCGGCACTGAAGCTTTCTTT
d_call: TRBD2; j_call: TRBJ2-7; cdr3_length: 13; v_call: TRBV12-3/TRBV12-4; clone_size: .; cdr3_aa: CASSLGGLGEQYF; cdr3_nt: TGTGCCAGCAGTTTGGGAGGGTTGGGAGAGCAGTACTTC
d_call: TRBD2; j_call: TRBJ2-1; cdr3_length: 15; v_call: TRBV7-2; clone_size: .; cdr3_aa: CASSFGGGGYNEQFF; cdr3_nt: TGTGCCAGCAGCTTTGGTGGCGGGGGGTACAATGAGCAGTTCTTC